The 26 T cell receptor beta chains presented below share a single source sample, sequenced in a study of T cell repertoires in cytomegalovirus infection. Via MiXCR, TCRdb re-called the reads, giving one row per CDR3 protein. The sample consists of a few hundred thousand distinct CDR3 sequences, roughly 42% of them appearing once. No antigen has been identified for these receptors. Sample: cultured PBMCs, taken from culture after CMV antigen stimulation. All receptors come from a human donor in good health (CMV status not recorded). Some clones in this sample may be carry-over from other donors' samples.

The chain carries TRBV28 and TRBJ1-5, with D perhaps TRBD1 (5 bases). Trimming took 2 bases from V and 2 from J, leaving 13 bases between them. The CDR3 extends over 16 amino acids. Per germline, CDR1 MDHEN and CDR2 SYDVKM. CDR3 protein: CASSLQQGVGNQPQHF. The CDR3 coding sequence is TGTGCCAGCAGTTTACAGCAGGGAGTAGGCAATCAGCCCCAGCATTTT.

The chain employs TRBV7-2 and TRBJ1-2; TRBD1 is a possible D gene (5 bases). The germline V gene encodes CDR1 SGHTA and CDR2 FQGNSA. With 3 bases removed from V and 4 bases from J, the gap between germline ends came to 15 bases. CDR3 length: 15 residues. CDR3 region: CASSFRPGSGYGYTF. CDR3 nucleotide sequence: TGTGCCAGCAGCTTCCGACCAGGGTCGGGCTATGGCTACACCTTC.

V gene TRBV7-8 combines with J gene TRBJ2-7; 7 bases agree with TRBD2. Losses at the gene ends were 4 bases for V and 4 bases for J; bases not matched to a gene: 10. This CDR3 comprises 15 residues. The germline CDR1 and CDR2 sequences are SGHVS and FQNEAQ. The CDR3 protein is CASSWRLGAGYEQYF. DNA for the CDR3: TGTGCCAGCAGCTGGAGACTAGGAGCGGGGTACGAGCAGTACTTC.

The rearrangement links TRBV7-2 to TRBJ2-4; D assignment may be TRBD1 or TRBD2 (5 bases each). V was pared by 0 bases and J by 7 bases, with 13 bases between. From germline, CDR1 is SGHTA and CDR2 FQGNSA. This CDR3 is built from 15 residues. CDR3 nucleotide sequence: TGTGCCAGCAGCTTAGCTCCGGGACCCGCTAACATTCAGTACTTC. Its protein is CASSLAPGPANIQYF.

V usage is TRBV7-8 and J usage is TRBJ2-1; 14 bases map to TRBD2. Germline CDR1 reads SGHVS; CDR2 reads FQNEAQ. V shed 3 bases and J 4 bases; nucleotides not matched to a gene: 8. This CDR3 is built from 18 residues. The CDR3 protein is CASSFSGLAGGNYNEQFF. CDR3 nucleotides: TGTGCCAGCAGCTTTAGTGGACTAGCGGGGGGCAATTACAATGAGCAGTTCTTC.

The rearrangement uses TRBV14 and TRBJ1-2; D remains ambiguous. The V gene lost 1 base and the J gene lost 4 bases, with 7 bases spanning the gap. CDR3 length: 13 residues. Germline CDR1 SGHDN, CDR2 FVKESK. The CDR3 sequence is CASSQGRLYGYTF. CDR3 coding DNA: TGTGCCAGCAGCCAAGGACGACTCTATGGCTACACCTTC.

There are a few counts of this clonotype. V usage is TRBV7-9 and J usage is TRBJ2-6; a possible D gene is TRBD2 (6 bases). Germline V lookup: CDR1 SEHNR, CDR2 FQNEAQ (reference sequence). This CDR3 has 18 residues. Trimming left V 1 base short and J 5 bases short, with 18 bases between. The DNA for the CDR3 is TGTGCCAGCAGCTTAGTACTTCGGTGGGGGACTCGGGCCAACGTCCTGACTTTC. As protein: CASSLVLRWGTRANVLTF.

This clonotype came up a few times. The chain employs TRBV12-3 or TRBV12-4 and TRBJ2-2; the D call may be TRBD1 or TRBD2 (5 bases each). The germline V and J ends were trimmed by 2 bases and 5 bases, with 9 bases remaining between them. The CDR3 totals 14 residues. CDR3 region: CASSLTEGTGELFF. The CDR3 nucleotides are TGTGCCAGCAGTTTAACCGAGGGGACCGGGGAGCTGTTTTTT.

V usage is TRBV12-3 or TRBV12-4 and J usage is TRBJ1-5, with D unresolved. V was trimmed by 9 bases and J by 1 base, leaving 7 bases between them. The CDR3 is made up of 12 amino acids. The CDR3 spells CASRGSNQPQHF. The CDR3, as DNA: TGTGCCAGTAGAGGGAGCAATCAGCCCCAGCATTTT.

This chain joins TRBV18 and TRBJ2-7; 9 bases are shared with TRBD2. Trimming took 3 bases from V and 2 from J; bases not matched to a gene: 5. This CDR3 contains 15 residues. The V gene's germline CDR1 is KGHSH and CDR2 LQKENI. CDR3 bases: TGTGCCAGCTCACCCTCTCGCGGGGGGGCCTACGAGCAGTACTTC. This sequence encodes CASSPSRGGAYEQYF.

The sample holds a few counts of this clonotype. The V and J genes are TRBV12-3 or TRBV12-4 and TRBJ2-7, with 10 positions matching TRBD2. This CDR3 has 20 residues. Trimming cost V 5 bases and J 0 bases; bases outside gene matches: 19. The CDR3: CASSISGRTKLAGHSYEQYF. The CDR3, as DNA: TGTGCCAGCAGTATTAGTGGACGGACCAAACTAGCGGGGCACTCCTACGAGCAGTACTTC.

V usage is TRBV5-6 and J usage is TRBJ1-1; the D is unclear. V lost 5 bases and J 4 bases, leaving 6 bases between the germline ends. CDR1 is SGHDT, CDR2 YYEEEE, per germline. The CDR3 is 11 residues long. The CDR3 nucleotides are TGTGCCAGCAGTGTGGGCACTGAAGCTTTCTTT. Protein product: CASSVGTEAFF.

This chain joins TRBV11-2 and TRBJ2-1; D is perhaps TRBD2 (6 bases). The CDR3 spans 15 residues. Germline CDR1 and CDR2: SGHAT and FQNNGV. V was pared by 5 bases and J by 6 bases, with 17 bases between. This chain's CDR3 is CASSPGGWGRNEQFF. DNA for the CDR3: TGTGCCAGCAGCCCAGGAGGGTGGGGACGCAATGAGCAGTTCTTC.

This clonotype turned up a few times. The rearrangement links TRBV7-2 to TRBJ2-7; a weak D match, TRBD2 (6 bases). The CDR3 covers 15 residues. Trimming removed 6 bases from V and 7 bases from J, with 22 bases in between. Germline V lookup: CDR1 SGHTA, CDR2 FQGNSA. DNA of the CDR3: TGTGCCAGCAGTCCTACTGGGACTCTGGAGGGGGAGCAGTACTTC. Its protein product is CASSPTGTLEGEQYF.

The chain uses TRBV20-1 and TRBJ2-3; 11 nucleotides align to TRBD2. The trim removed 6 bases at V and 0 bases at J, leaving 11 bases unmatched. Per the germline V gene, CDR1 is DFQATT and CDR2 is SNEGSKA (reference sequence). This CDR3 has 17 amino acids. As DNA, the CDR3 is TGCAGTGCCATACTAGCGGGGGTACGCCCCAGCACAGATACGCAGTATTTT. This codes for CSAILAGVRPSTDTQYF.

The rearrangement joins TRBV7-9 to TRBJ1-1; tentative D call: TRBD1 (5 bases). Germline CDR1 reads SEHNR; CDR2 reads FQNEAQ (reference sequence). This CDR3 contains 12 residues. V was shortened by 1 base and J by 10 bases, with 10 bases between the two germline ends. Written as DNA, the CDR3 is TGTGCCAGCAGCTTAGGGGTGAGGGGAGCTTTCTTT. Its protein is CASSLGVRGAFF.

This clonotype was detected a few times. The DNA of the CDR3 is TGTGCCATCAGTGACGCTAGCGGGAGGACCACAGATACGCAGTATTTT. It codes for CAISDASGRTTDTQYF. The chain combines TRBV10-3 with TRBJ2-3; 11 bases align to TRBD2. The CDR3 totals 16 residues. V shed 3 bases and J 2 bases; nucleotides not matched to a gene: 4. Per the germline V gene, CDR1 is ENHRY and CDR2 is SYGVKD.

V gene TRBV7-3 combines with J gene TRBJ1-5; no clear D. The length of the CDR3 is 13 residues. From germline, CDR1 is SGHTA and CDR2 FQGTGA. Trimming shortened V by 0 bases and J by 5 bases, and 5 bases separated the two germline ends. CDR3 in DNA: TGTGCCAGCAGCTTAACTCCGGATCAGCCCCAGCATTTT. Encoded protein: CASSLTPDQPQHF.

This chain uses TRBV5-1 with TRBJ1-1, with 8 nucleotides matching TRBD1. Germline values: CDR1 SGHRS, CDR2 YFSETQ. This CDR3 region has 14 residues. V lost 4 bases to trimming and J lost 4 bases; unmatched junction nucleotides: 6. Here the CDR3 reads CASSPGGLGTEAFF. The CDR3 DNA is TGCGCCAGCAGCCCAGGGGGCTTGGGCACTGAAGCTTTCTTT.

The chain uses TRBV6-2 or TRBV6-3 and TRBJ1-5; TRBD1 matches 8 bases. Germline V gene sequence: CDR1 MNHEY, CDR2 SVGEGT. Trimming took 2 bases from V and 4 from J; bases not matched to a gene: 10. This CDR3 spans 17 amino acids. DNA for the CDR3: TGTGCCAGCAGTTACCCGGGGACAGGCACAGGGAATCAGCCCCAGCATTTT. It codes for CASSYPGTGTGNQPQHF.

This chain joins TRBV7-2 and TRBJ1-3; unclear D gene. Trimming pared 4 bases from V and 0 bases from J, leaving 10 bases between. CDR1 and CDR2 from the germline V gene are SGHTA and FQGNSA. The CDR3 sequence is 15 residues long. CDR3 sequence: CASSCTSYSGNTIYF. In DNA, the CDR3 is TGTGCCAGCAGCTGTACCTCCTACTCTGGAAACACCATATATTTT.

With respect to this clonotype: An end of the junction does not agree with germline; a read error may underlie this. The J gene is TRBJ2-1, the V gene TRBV20-1, with 8 bases aligning to TRBD2. The CDR3 extends over 13 amino acids. Germline values: CDR1 DFQATT, CDR2 SNEGSKA (reference sequence). The CDR3 DNA reads TGCAGTGCTCCTCGGGGGGGCGGCCGCGATCGGGTCTTC. Encoded protein: CSAPRGGGRDRVF.

The chain uses TRBV28 and TRBJ1-5; no clear D. V lost 5 bases and J lost 1, with 9 bases in between. Germline values: CDR1 MDHEN, CDR2 SYDVKM. CDR3 size: 14 residues. Here the CDR3 reads CASSPHGSNQPQHF. DNA for the CDR3: TGTGCCAGCAGTCCTCATGGAAGCAATCAGCCCCAGCATTTT.

In its sample, this clonotype was seen a few times. The rearrangement joins TRBV20-1 to TRBJ2-7; 12 positions agree with TRBD2. V lost 2 bases and J lost 1; bases outside the gene matches: 0. The CDR3 sequence is 14 residues long. Per germline, CDR1 DFQATT and CDR2 SNEGSKA (reference sequence). CDR3 region: CSARLAGGSYEQYF. In DNA form, the CDR3 reads TGCAGTGCTAGACTAGCGGGGGGGTCCTACGAGCAGTACTTC.

The V call is TRBV20-1, the J call TRBJ2-7, with TRBD2 matching 11 bases. CDR1 is DFQATT, CDR2 SNEGSKA, per germline (reference sequence). Germline trimming cut 6 bases from V and 7 bases from J; bases unmatched to any gene: 8. The CDR3 length is 13 residues. The CDR3 DNA reads as TGCAGTGCCCTACTAGCGGGAGCAGGGGAGCAGTACTTC. Amino acids: CSALLAGAGEQYF.

This clonotype has a handful of counts. The CDR3 loop reads CSVVGRQGMDIQYF. The CDR3 region has the DNA TGCAGCGTTGTGGGGCGACAGGGTATGGACATTCAGTACTTC. The rearrangement joins TRBV29-1 to TRBJ2-4; 7 bases are a match to TRBD1. The germline gives CDR1 SQVTM, CDR2 ANQGSEA. The V gene end was trimmed by 4 bases and the J gene end by 8 bases; junction bases not matched to a gene: 11. CDR3 length: 14 amino acids.